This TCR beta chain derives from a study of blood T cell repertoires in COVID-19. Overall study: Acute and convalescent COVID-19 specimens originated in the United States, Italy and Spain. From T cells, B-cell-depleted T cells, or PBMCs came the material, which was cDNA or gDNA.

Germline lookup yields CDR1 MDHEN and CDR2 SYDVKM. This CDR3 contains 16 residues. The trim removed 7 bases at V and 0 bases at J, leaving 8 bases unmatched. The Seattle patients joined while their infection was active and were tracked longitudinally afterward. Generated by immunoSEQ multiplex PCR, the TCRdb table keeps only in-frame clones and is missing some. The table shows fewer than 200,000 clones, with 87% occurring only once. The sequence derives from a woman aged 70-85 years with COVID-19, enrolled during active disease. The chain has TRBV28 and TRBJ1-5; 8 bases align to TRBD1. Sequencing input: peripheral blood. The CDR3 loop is CASKRQGTYSNQPQHF. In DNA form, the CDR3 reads TGTGCCAGCAAAAGACAGGGGACTTATAGCAATCAGCCCCAGCATTTT.